This T cell receptor beta chain is from a study of shared clonotypes between healthy human individuals. About the research overall: For every donor, three CD4 naive, three CD4 memory, two CD8 naive and one CD8 memory plates were used.

Trimming stripped 1 base from V and 3 bases from J, with 13 bases between. This CDR3 region has 15 residues. Germline values: CDR1 SGHRS, CDR2 YFSETQ. Profiled with immunoSEQ multiplex PCR; TCRdb holds only in-frame clones, not every one. This sample has some 2.1 million clones, with 90% to 95% found just once. Sequences were obtained from naive CD4+ T cells sorted from blood. Subset in this sample: CD45RA+ positively selected. V gene TRBV5-1 combines with J gene TRBJ2-5, with D uncertain. The source of this sequence is a man younger than 35 in good health. The CDR3 here is CASSLWPYSKETQYF. DNA for the CDR3: TGCGCCAGCAGCTTGTGGCCCTACTCTAAAGAGACCCAGTACTTC. Complete variable domain (other parts from reference TRBV5-1 and TRBJ2-5): KAGVTQTPRYLIKTRGQQVTLSCSPISGHRSVSWYQQTPGQGLQFLFEYFSETQRNKGNFPGRFSGRQFSNSRSEMNVSTLELGDSALYLCASSLWPYSKETQYFGPGTRLLVL.